Here is one TCR beta chain with its context. The protocol was immunoSEQ multiplex PCR, while the TCRdb copy is restricted to in-frame clones and leaves out a portion. The profile shows about 150,000 clones, roughly 94% of them singletons. This sample was taken from a study of control samples from healthy donors and cancer patients. The CDR3 length is 12 residues. Looked up from germline, CDR1 is SGHNT and CDR2 is YYREEE (reference sequence). V was clipped by 3 bases and J by 2 bases, with 6 bases between them. The origin of this receptor is a man in his 60s with colorectal cancer. This chain uses TRBV5-4 with TRBJ2-7; D may be TRBD1 (5 bases). Sequencing input: PBMCs. Here the CDR3 reads CASSSDTYEQYF. The CDR3 DNA sequence: TGTGCCAGCAGCTCGGACACCTACGAGCAGTACTTC. Using reference TRBV5-4 and TRBJ2-7 for the parts outside the CDR3, the full variable domain is ETGVTQSPTHLIKTRGQQVTLRCSSQSGHNTVSWYQQALGQGPQFIFQYYREEENGRGNFPPRFSGLQFPNYSSELNVNALELDDSALYLCASSSDTYEQYFGPGTRLTVT.